Shown below are 5 T cell receptor beta chains from a single sample sequenced in a study of siplizumab effects on memory and regulatory T cells. Only in-frame clones appear in the TCRdb table, and some are missing; sequencing was by immunoSEQ multiplex PCR. The sample shows fewer than 120,000 clones, 92% of them seen only once. Material for sequencing was CD4+ T cells sorted from blood. The receptors were gathered from a human donor in good health.

A single count supports this clone. The V and J genes are TRBV5-1 and TRBJ2-3; tentative D call: TRBD1 (6 bases). V was shortened by 1 base and J by 4 bases, with 10 bases between the two germline ends. The CDR3 loop spans 14 amino acids. Germline V lookup: CDR1 SGHRS, CDR2 YFSETQ. The CDR3 sequence is CASSLQGKADTQYF. CDR3 nucleotide sequence: TGCGCCAGCAGCTTGCAGGGGAAGGCAGATACGCAGTATTTT. The full variable domain, rest sourced from reference TRBV5-1 and TRBJ2-3, is KAGVTQTPRYLIKTRGQQVTLSCSPISGHRSVSWYQQTPGQGLQFLFEYFSETQRNKGNFPGRFSGRQFSNSRSEMNVSTLELGDSALYLCASSLQGKADTQYFGPGTRLTVL.

This chain joins TRBV5-1 and TRBJ2-7; 14 bases agree with TRBD2. CDR1 and CDR2 from the germline V gene are SGHRS and YFSETQ. The CDR3 is 16 amino acids. J lost 2 bases, V lost 4 bases, and 5 bases had no gene match. The CDR3 nucleotides read TGCGCCAGCAGCGGGACTAGCGGGAGAGGGCCCTACGAGCAGTACTTC. It yields the protein CASSGTSGRGPYEQYF.

This chain uses TRBV5-1 with TRBJ2-3, with no clear D. Trimming removed 2 bases at V and 2 bases at J, with 9 bases between. Germline V gene lookup returns CDR1 SGHRS and CDR2 YFSETQ. CDR3 length equals 14 residues. The CDR3 protein is CASSFTAYTDTQYF. DNA for the CDR3: TGCGCCAGCAGCTTTACAGCCTACACAGATACGCAGTATTTT. The full variable domain, with the rest looked up from reference TRBV5-1 and TRBJ2-3, is KAGVTQTPRYLIKTRGQQVTLSCSPISGHRSVSWYQQTPGQGLQFLFEYFSETQRNKGNFPGRFSGRQFSNSRSEMNVSTLELGDSALYLCASSFTAYTDTQYFGPGTRLTVL.

This chain connects TRBV11-1 to TRBJ2-7; 12 bases map to TRBD2. J gave up 4 bases and V 5 bases, and 12 bases lay outside the gene matches. Germline V gene lookup returns CDR1 SGHAT and CDR2 FQDESV (reference sequence). CDR3 length equals 17 residues. In DNA, the CDR3 is TGTGCCAGCAGCCGGGGCAGGACTAGCGGGACAAATTACGAGCAGTACTTC. It yields the protein CASSRGRTSGTNYEQYF. The variable domain in full, completed from reference TRBV11-1 and TRBJ2-7, reads EAEVAQSPRYKITEKSQAVAFWCDPISGHATLYWYRQILGQGPELLVQFQDESVVDDSQLPKDRFSAERLKGVDSTLKIQPAELGDSAMYLCASSRGRTSGTNYEQYFGPGTRLTVT.

The gene calls are TRBV19 and TRBJ1-5, with D possibly being TRBD1 (5 bases). The CDR3 is made up of 21 amino acids. Germline loops: CDR1 LNHDA, CDR2 SQIVND (reference sequence). V lost 1 base and J lost 7, with 32 bases in between. The CDR3 DNA is TGTGCCAGTAGTATAGTTCGCTTTAGGGGTTCGAGAGGCAGAGCAGGACAGCCCCAGCATTTT. Its protein product is CASSIVRFRGSRGRAGQPQHF.